Sequencing of this TCR beta chain was carried out in a study of cytomegalovirus exposure and HLA in healthy donors. Whole-study findings and limits: Productive rates of about 87% or about 30% were seen for most TCR beta V segments in an earlier analysis.

Both 60 Vbeta primers and 13 Jbeta primers went into the PCR. The data were produced by immunoSEQ multiplex PCR, yet TCRdb's version contains in-frame clones alone and is incomplete. The data contain about 85,000 clones, 80% of them singletons. Worth noting for this clone: Its antigen is as yet unknown.

The source is a man in his forties or fifties in good health and CMV-seropositive. What was sequenced was PBMCs.

The CDR3 sequence: CASRETSAQETQYF. Written as DNA, the CDR3 is TGCGCCAGCAGAGAGACTAGCGCGCAAGAGACCCAGTACTTC. The rearrangement joins TRBV5-1 to TRBJ2-5, with 8 bases identical to TRBD2. The CDR3 totals 14 residues. V lost 5 bases to trimming and J lost 2 bases; unmatched junction nucleotides: 5. The germline V gene has CDR1 SGHRS and CDR2 YFSETQ.